These 12 T cell receptor beta chains came from one sample sequenced in a study of cytotoxic CD8 clonotypes in ibrutinib-treated CLL. Libraries were prepared by immunoSEQ multiplex PCR; TCRdb keeps only in-frame clonotypes and omits some of them. The data contain around 310,000 clones, almost 80% of them singletons. Source: PBMCs, taken before ibrutinib treatment. The receptors stem from a human donor with chronic lymphocytic leukemia.

V and J are TRBV18 and TRBJ2-5; no clear D gene. The CDR3 covers 12 residues. Germline V gene data show CDR1 as KGHSH and CDR2 as LQKENI. With 3 bases removed from V and 7 bases from J, the gap between germline ends came to 9 bases. The CDR3 nucleotides are TGTGCCAGCTCACCGGCCTTGGGGACCCAGTACTTC. Translating gives CASSPALGTQYF.

This clone was picked up a small number of times. V gene TRBV6-1 combines with J gene TRBJ1-3; 7 bases align to TRBD1. V gave up 6 bases and J gave up 0 bases; unmatched junction bases: 2. Germline-derived CDR1 and CDR2 are MNHNS and SASEGT. The CDR3 consists of 14 residues. CDR3 bases: TGTGCCAGCAGGGACAGGACCTCTGGAAACACCATATATTTT. Its translation is CASRDRTSGNTIYF.

The chain joins TRBV29-1 to TRBJ2-5; 8 bases fit TRBD2. Germline assignment: CDR1 SQVTM and CDR2 ANQGSEA. The CDR3 is made up of 15 amino acids. The junction had 9 bases not matched to a gene; V was cut back by 2 bases and J by 4 bases. The CDR3 DNA is TGCAGCGTTGAAAGCGGGGGCGGAACGATAGAGACCCAGTACTTC. Its protein is CSVESGGGTIETQYF.

The gene calls are TRBV2 and TRBJ2-5; D not resolved. CDR1 and CDR2 (germline): SNHLY, FYNNEI. The CDR3 covers 13 residues. The V end was cut by 8 bases, the J end by 1 base, with 11 bases between. The CDR3 bases are TGTGCCAGCGCAACCGACTCCCAAGAGACCCAGTACTTC. The encoded protein is CASATDSQETQYF.

The chain uses TRBV7-2 and TRBJ2-6; no definite D call. V lost 7 bases and J lost 1, with 23 bases in between. The germline gives CDR1 SGHTA, CDR2 FQGNSA. This CDR3 is built from 19 residues. CDR3 bases: TGTGCCAGCACCGAAAACGGGTACCCTGTGGGTTCTGGGGCCAACGTCCTGACTTTC. Its protein is CASTENGYPVGSGANVLTF.

The chain employs TRBV6-6 and TRBJ1-1, with 7 bases matching TRBD1. Trimming took 9 bases from V and 0 from J; bases not matched to a gene: 7. This CDR3 region has 14 residues. In germline, CDR1 is MNHNY, CDR2 SVGAGI (reference sequence). As DNA, the CDR3 is TGTGCCAGTTCCAGGACAGGCGTGAACACTGAAGCTTTCTTT. Protein product: CASSRTGVNTEAFF.

V and J are TRBV2 and TRBJ1-4; weak D call: TRBD1 (5 bases). The V gene's germline CDR1 is SNHLY and CDR2 FYNNEI. The V gene lost 6 bases and the J gene lost 4 bases, with 18 bases spanning the gap. The CDR3 loop spans 16 amino acids. The CDR3 nucleotides read TGTGCCAGCAGAGAAAGAAGGAGGGACCTTAATGAAAAACTGTTTTTT. Its protein product is CASRERRRDLNEKLFF.

This clone was observed once. V gene TRBV11-1 combines with J gene TRBJ2-2; 9 nucleotides align to TRBD2. J gave up 1 base and V 0 bases, and 3 bases lay outside the gene matches. The germline gives CDR1 SGHAT, CDR2 FQDESV (reference sequence). This CDR3 comprises 17 residues. CDR3 protein: CASSLARREGNTGELFF. DNA for the CDR3: TGTGCCAGCAGCTTAGCCCGGCGGGAGGGGAACACCGGGGAGCTGTTTTTT.

The chain links TRBV7-9 to TRBJ1-2; D gene unclear. This CDR3 is 13 amino acids long. Germline V gene sequence: CDR1 SEHNR, CDR2 FQNEAQ (reference sequence). Between the trimmed V and J ends, which lost 0 bases and 4 bases, there was a span of 6 bases. The CDR3 loop reads CASSLAALYGYTF. CDR3 DNA sequence: TGTGCCAGCAGCTTAGCGGCCCTCTATGGCTACACCTTC.

The V call is TRBV9, the J call TRBJ2-1; TRBD2 matches at 10 bases. Germline values: CDR1 SGDLS, CDR2 YYNGEE. Losses at the gene ends were 0 bases for V and 8 bases for J; bases not matched to a gene: 5. The CDR3 consists of 15 residues. The CDR3 sequence: CASSVASGSTDEQFF. CDR3 nucleotides: TGTGCCAGCAGCGTAGCTAGCGGGAGTACCGATGAGCAGTTCTTC.

The rearrangement uses TRBV2 and TRBJ2-1; 9 bases align to TRBD1. Germline V gene data show CDR1 as SNHLY and CDR2 as FYNNEI. CDR3 length equals 13 residues. V was clipped by 7 bases and J by 3 bases; unmatched bases: 1. CDR3 protein: CASKTGGYNEQFF. The DNA for the CDR3 is TGTGCCAGCAAGACAGGGGGCTACAATGAGCAGTTCTTC.

The chain employs TRBV18 and TRBJ2-1, with 7 bases that match TRBD1. Losses at the gene ends were 2 bases for V and 4 bases for J; bases not matched to a gene: 8. CDR1 is KGHSH and CDR2 is LQKENI in the germline V gene. This CDR3 has 16 residues. The CDR3 spells CASSPADRALYNEQFF. In DNA form, the CDR3 reads TGTGCCAGCTCACCAGCAGACAGGGCACTTTACAATGAGCAGTTCTTC.